This TCR beta chain derives from a study of shared clonotypes between healthy human individuals. Germline lookup yields CDR1 KGHSH and CDR2 LQKENI. With 5 bases removed from V and 4 bases from J, the gap between germline ends came to 17 bases. The CDR3 has 15 residues. Sequencing used immunoSEQ multiplex PCR; TCRdb keeps in-frame clones, though not all of them. Of a few million clones in the sample, just over 90% were seen once. This clonotype originated in a man aged 18 to 35 in good health. The chain recombines TRBV18 with TRBJ1-2; D gene unclear. Sequenced sample: naive CD4+ T cells sorted from blood. The subset here: CD45RA+ positively selected. The CDR3 DNA is TGTGCCAGCTCAGAGGCAGAAGGTACTTTCTATGGCTACACCTTC. Translating gives CASSEAEGTFYGYTF.